The sequence of this T cell receptor beta chain was determined in a study of liver allograft versus peripheral blood T cells. Overall study context: Peripheral blood of the recipients supplied T cell receptor repertoires that were compared with those in transplanted livers.

Study conclusions and caveats: T cell receptor repertoires inside liver allografts reportedly differed from those in peripheral blood.

This CDR3 spans 14 amino acids. V lost 2 bases to trimming and J lost 5 bases; unmatched junction nucleotides: 3. Germline CDR1 SGHTA, CDR2 FQGNSA. A single record per CDR3 protein comes from TCRdb applying MiXCR to the reads. The sample lists around 3,500 distinct CDR3 sequences, approximately 15% seen once, with roughly a fifth in the top ten. This clonotype is judged medium-sized. Its antigen remains unknown. J is TRBJ1-2 and V is TRBV7-2; TRBD1 matches at 9 bases. The TCR originated in a human patient who had a liver transplant. Some T cells may be provided by the graft donor. CDR3 nucleotide sequence: TGTGCCAGCAGCTTAAGGACAGGGGAATATGGCTACACCTTC. Translating gives CASSLRTGEYGYTF.